The sequence of this T cell receptor beta chain was determined in a study of T-cell memory formation after mild COVID-19. Whole-study findings and limits: Within pre-infection memory, some responding clones were found, suggesting cross-reactive memory joined. CD4/CD8 balance characterized clones contracting day 15 to 85, and CD4+ skew characterized later expanders. Of the contracting clones, CD4+ ones lay mainly in CM and EM, and CD8+ ones in EMRA. Whether second-wave clones peaking at day 37 were SARS-CoV-2 specific went unconfirmed.

Germline CDR1 reads LNHNV; CDR2 reads YYDKDF (reference sequence). This CDR3 comprises 16 residues. Trimming pared 1 base from V and 6 bases from J, leaving 16 bases between. MiXCR was run by TCRdb on the 5' RACE reads, yielding one entry per CDR3 protein. The sample has about 620,000 distinct CDR3 sequences, roughly 18% seen once. This clonotype was detected a few times. Its target is unknown. The origin of this receptor is an adult woman who had mild COVID-19 (a few samples of this study predate the infection). Cell type and time point are not known. Sequencing was done on a sample of PBMCs or a T cell subset sorted from them (not recorded which). This chain joins TRBV15 and TRBJ2-1; D is possibly TRBD2 (6 bases). Here the CDR3 reads CATSRAAGNVGNEQFF. CDR3 nucleotides: TGTGCCACCAGCAGAGCCGCGGGGAATGTGGGCAATGAGCAGTTCTTC.